These 31 T cell receptor beta chains were all obtained from the same sample, sequenced in a study of T-cell reconstitution after alpha-beta-depleted transplantation in children. Unique molecular identifiers featured in how the TCRbeta library was prepared. TCRdb re-called the PCR reads with MiXCR, one entry per CDR3 protein. The table lists 70,000 to 95,000 distinct CDR3 sequences, about 16% of them singletons. The material was PBMCs, mostly from graft donor cells, obtained 180 days after TCRalphabeta/CD19-depleted stem cell transplant. The receptor source for this set is a male patient between 2 and 10 years old who had a stem cell transplant for acute lymphoblastic leukemia, so the T cells may come from the graft donor.

This clonotype has more than one count but fewer than ten. This chain uses TRBV10-3 with TRBJ1-5; D not certain. Trimming pared 2 bases from V and 6 bases from J, leaving 8 bases between. The CDR3 sequence is 13 residues long. Germline values: CDR1 ENHRY, CDR2 SYGVKD. The CDR3 nucleotides are TGTGCCATCAGTGAGAAAATTGTTCAGCCCCAGCATTTT. As protein: CAISEKIVQPQHF.

The V and J genes are TRBV28 and TRBJ2-1; D gene unclear. The V and J ends lost 6 bases and 0 bases respectively, with 15 bases between them. In germline, CDR1 is MDHEN, CDR2 SYDVKM. The CDR3 covers 16 residues. As DNA, the CDR3 is TGTGCCAGCAGCCCCCGGGTCCGAAGCTCCTACAATGAGCAGTTCTTC. Its protein product is CASSPRVRSSYNEQFF. Variable domain in full (rest from reference TRBV28 and TRBJ2-1): DVKVTQSSRYLVKRTGEKVFLECVQDMDHENMFWYRQDPGLGLRLIYFSYDVKMKEKGDIPEGYSVSREKKERFSLILESASTNQTSMYLCASSPRVRSSYNEQFFGPGTRLTVL.

V is TRBV5-1 and J is TRBJ2-7, with D perhaps matching TRBD1 (6 bases). CDR1 is SGHRS, CDR2 YFSETQ, per germline. The CDR3 runs to 15 residues. V lost 2 bases and J lost 5, with 17 bases in between. The CDR3 DNA reads as TGCGCCAGCAGCTTCTGGGACAACCAATTGAACGAGCAGTACTTC. Translation: CASSFWDNQLNEQYF. The variable domain in full, completed from reference TRBV5-1 and TRBJ2-7, reads KAGVTQTPRYLIKTRGQQVTLSCSPISGHRSVSWYQQTPGQGLQFLFEYFSETQRNKGNFPGRFSGRQFSNSRSEMNVSTLELGDSALYLCASSFWDNQLNEQYFGPGTRLTVT.

J is TRBJ1-5 and V is TRBV7-2; TRBD1 agrees at 7 bases. Germline CDR1 SGHTA, CDR2 FQGNSA. The CDR3 sequence is 15 residues long. Trimming cost V 2 bases and J 3 bases; bases outside gene matches: 4. The CDR3 region has the DNA TGTGCCAGCAGCTTACAGGGGGGAACCAATCAGCCCCAGCATTTT. This gives the protein CASSLQGGTNQPQHF.

This clonotype turned up a few times. V usage is TRBV5-1 and J usage is TRBJ1-3; the D is unclear. Germline CDR1 SGHRS, CDR2 YFSETQ. This CDR3 has 15 residues. Between the trimmed V and J ends, which lost 0 bases and 0 bases, there was a span of 7 bases. This CDR3 reads CASSLDADSGNTIYF. DNA for the CDR3: TGCGCCAGCAGCTTGGACGCCGACTCTGGAAACACCATATATTTT.

The chain joins TRBV12-3 or TRBV12-4 to TRBJ1-5, with 12 bases lining up with TRBD1. CDR3 length: 16 residues. With V trimmed by 5 bases and J by 6 bases, 8 bases remained unmatched. CDR3 loop: CASSGPGQGAVQPQHF. CDR3 DNA: TGTGCCAGCAGTGGACCGGGACAGGGGGCGGTTCAGCCCCAGCATTTT.

This clonotype appeared a few times. The chain has TRBV20-1 and TRBJ2-5; tentative D call: TRBD2 (5 bases). Trimming removed 3 bases from V and 3 bases from J, with 14 bases in between. Germline CDR1 is DFQATT and CDR2 is SNEGSKA (reference sequence). The CDR3 covers 14 residues. The DNA of the CDR3 is TGCAGTGCTAGTCGGCTAGCAGGCAAAGAGACCCAGTACTTC. Translation gives CSASRLAGKETQYF.

The chain is built from TRBV12-3 or TRBV12-4 and TRBJ1-1, with D uncertain. CDR3 length: 12 amino acids. Trimming took off 6 bases at V and 1 base at J, with 6 bases between the two ends. DNA for the CDR3: TGTGCCAGCAGCCTCGCGAACACTGAAGCTTTCTTT. Protein sequence: CASSLANTEAFF.

A few counts support this clonotype. The CDR3 nucleotides read TGTGCCAGCAGTGATTCTGGGCCGGAATTTCAGCCCCAGCATTTT. Translating gives CASSDSGPEFQPQHF. The chain links TRBV6-1 to TRBJ1-5; D is uncertain. Between the trimmed V and J ends, which lost 3 bases and 6 bases, there was a span of 15 bases. Germline V CDR1 and CDR2: MNHNS, SASEGT. The CDR3 extends over 15 amino acids.

This clonotype was observed a handful of times. The rearrangement uses TRBV12-3 or TRBV12-4 and TRBJ2-3; D not resolved. V was pared by 2 bases and J by 6 bases, with 21 bases between. The CDR3 totals 17 residues. The chain's CDR3 is CASSLQMTATAGDTQYF. CDR3 nucleotides: TGTGCCAGCAGTTTACAGATGACCGCGACTGCCGGGGATACGCAGTATTTT.

In this sample, this clonotype turned up a few times. This sequence joins TRBV7-2 and TRBJ2-7, with 8 bases that match TRBD1. CDR1 and CDR2 from the germline V gene are SGHTA and FQGNSA. With V trimmed by 6 bases and J by 0 bases, 4 bases remained unmatched. The CDR3 length is 14 residues. CDR3 amino acids: CASSYTGGSYEQYF. The DNA of the CDR3 is TGTGCCAGCAGTTATACAGGGGGCTCCTACGAGCAGTACTTC.

This sequence joins TRBV20-1 and TRBJ2-3, with a tentative D call TRBD2 (6 bases). The germline CDR1 and CDR2 sequences are DFQATT and SNEGSKA (reference sequence). The CDR3 sequence is 11 residues long. CDR3 protein: CIGTSTDTQYF. The DNA of the CDR3 is TGCATTGGGACTAGCACAGATACGCAGTATTTT.

This chain uses TRBV18 with TRBJ2-5; D could derive from TRBD1 or TRBD2 (5 bases each). This CDR3 comprises 14 residues. Trimming shortened V by 0 bases and J by 7 bases, and 12 bases separated the two germline ends. Germline V lookup: CDR1 KGHSH, CDR2 LQKENI. CDR3 in amino acids: CASSPPTGQVTQYF. DNA of the CDR3: TGTGCCAGCTCACCACCCACGGGGCAGGTGACCCAGTACTTC.

This clonotype was seen a handful of times. This chain links TRBV12-3 or TRBV12-4 with TRBJ1-2, with D unclear. Trimming shortened V by 2 bases and J by 3 bases, and 10 bases separated the two germline ends. This CDR3 has 14 amino acids. CDR3 region: CASSLPRGHYGYTF. The CDR3 nucleotides read TGTGCCAGCAGTTTACCCCGAGGGCACTATGGCTACACCTTC.

The chain couples TRBV5-1 to TRBJ2-5, with 7 bases lining up with TRBD1. The germline V gene has CDR1 SGHRS and CDR2 YFSETQ. The CDR3 is made up of 16 amino acids. The ends lost 4 bases at V and 5 bases at J; junction bases unmatched: 14. CDR3 residues: CASSMPGQITAETQYF. CDR3 nucleotide sequence: TGCGCCAGCAGCATGCCGGGACAGATCACGGCGGAGACCCAGTACTTC.

This clonotype was seen ten or more times. This sequence joins TRBV6-2 or TRBV6-3 and TRBJ1-4; D gene unclear. V lost 5 bases and J lost 2, with 12 bases in between. Looked up from germline, CDR1 is MNHEY and CDR2 is SVGEGT. The length of the CDR3 is 15 residues. CDR3 nucleotides: TGTGCCAGCAGTCCTTGGGGTACGACTAATGAAAAACTGTTTTTT. Its translation is CASSPWGTTNEKLFF.

This clonotype was counted a few times. The chain couples TRBV29-1 to TRBJ1-1, with a weak D call TRBD1 (6 bases). Deletions cut 4 bases from V and 4 bases from J, with 10 bases between. Germline V gene sequence: CDR1 SQVTM, CDR2 ANQGSEA. The CDR3 runs 12 residues. CDR3 nucleotides: TGCAGCGTTGCCAGGGGAAGCACTGAAGCTTTCTTT. It encodes CSVARGSTEAFF.

This clonotype was seen a handful of times. The chain links TRBV5-1 to TRBJ2-5, with 7 bases lining up with TRBD1. The CDR3 is made up of 18 amino acids. J was trimmed by 2 bases and V by 0 bases; bases with no gene match: 13. From germline, CDR1 is SGHRS and CDR2 YFSETQ. This CDR3 reads CASSLALKVGTVQETQYF. The CDR3 DNA is TGCGCCAGCAGCTTGGCCCTCAAGGTTGGGACAGTACAAGAGACCCAGTACTTC.

This clonotype was seen repeatedly, ten times or more. The chain recombines TRBV6-1 with TRBJ2-7; unclear D gene. CDR3 size: 14 residues. Trimming pared 1 base from V and 2 bases from J, leaving 9 bases between. Per germline, CDR1 MNHNS and CDR2 SASEGT. The DNA of the CDR3 is TGTGCCAGCAGTGAAGAGGTCAGGACCTACGAGCAGTACTTC. This gives the protein CASSEEVRTYEQYF.

This clonotype came up a few times. The V and J genes are TRBV5-1 and TRBJ1-1; the D gene is possibly TRBD1 (5 bases). The CDR3 covers 16 residues. Looked up from germline, CDR1 is SGHRS and CDR2 is YFSETQ. Trimming took 1 base from V and 1 from J, leaving 14 bases between them. CDR3 protein: CASSLQSPRENTEAFF. As DNA, the CDR3 is TGCGCCAGCAGCTTGCAGTCCCCCAGGGAGAACACTGAAGCTTTCTTT.

V usage is TRBV7-6 and J usage is TRBJ2-1, with TRBD1 matching 9 bases. The CDR3 runs 15 residues. V lost 5 bases, J lost 5 bases, and 7 bases stayed unmatched. Germline V gene lookup returns CDR1 SGHVS and CDR2 FNYEAQ. The CDR3 reads CASSRTGTGNNEQFF. The CDR3, as DNA: TGTGCCAGCAGCAGGACCGGGACAGGGAACAATGAGCAGTTCTTC.

V is TRBV7-2 and J is TRBJ1-2; a weak D match, TRBD1 (6 bases). Trimming shortened V by 8 bases and J by 0 bases, and 22 bases separated the two germline ends. Germline lookup yields CDR1 SGHTA and CDR2 FQGNSA. This CDR3 has 17 amino acids. The CDR3 region has the DNA TGTGCCAGCGGCCCCCACCGGGACACTAGAGCTAACTATGGCTACACCTTC. It encodes CASGPHRDTRANYGYTF.

This clonotype was picked up many times. The chain couples TRBV2 to TRBJ1-5, with a possible D match to TRBD1 (6 bases). The CDR3 length is 18 residues. Germline CDR1 and CDR2: SNHLY and FYNNEI. The V gene lost 3 bases and the J gene lost 2 bases, with 20 bases spanning the gap. The chain's CDR3 is CASSDGQLAGHGNQPQHF. The CDR3 DNA sequence: TGTGCCAGCAGTGACGGACAGCTTGCGGGACATGGCAATCAGCCCCAGCATTTT.

This clonotype was picked up a small number of times. This chain joins TRBV18 and TRBJ2-1; the D gene could be TRBD1 or TRBD2 (5 bases each). The CDR3 covers 16 residues. Trimming removed 4 bases from V and 2 bases from J, with 15 bases in between. Germline loops: CDR1 KGHSH, CDR2 LQKENI. The CDR3 is CASSRSGPGTYNEQFF. The DNA for the CDR3 is TGTGCCAGCTCACGCTCGGGACCCGGGACCTACAATGAGCAGTTCTTC.

This clonotype was seen a handful of times. J is TRBJ1-2 and V is TRBV6-5, with D perhaps matching TRBD1 (5 bases). Per germline, CDR1 MNHEY and CDR2 SVGAGI. Trimming left V 2 bases short and J 7 bases short, with 14 bases between. The CDR3 is 14 amino acids. CDR3 loop: CASSYGPSGGGYTF. The DNA for the CDR3 is TGTGCCAGCAGTTACGGTCCCAGTGGGGGTGGCTACACCTTC.

This chain uses TRBV11-3 with TRBJ2-5; D unresolved. The CDR3 is 13 residues long. Per germline, CDR1 SGHNT and CDR2 YENEEA. V was trimmed by 5 bases and J by 3 bases, leaving 10 bases between them. The CDR3, as DNA: TGTGCCAGCAGCCGGGCGTTTAAAGAGACCCAGTACTTC. Protein product: CASSRAFKETQYF.

In its sample, this clonotype was seen many times. V and J are TRBV27 and TRBJ2-7; D uncertain. The CDR3 consists of 14 residues. Trimming cost V 3 bases and J 2 bases, with 11 bases left between them. Germline CDR1 is MNHEY and CDR2 is SMNVEV (reference sequence). CDR3 amino acids: CASSFLDGTYEQYF. The CDR3 coding sequence is TGTGCCAGCAGTTTCCTAGATGGTACCTACGAGCAGTACTTC.

Ten or more counts support this clonotype. This CDR3 is CASSLQLAGQETQYF. In DNA form, the CDR3 reads TGCGCCAGCAGCTTGCAACTAGCAGGCCAAGAGACCCAGTACTTC. The chain joins TRBV5-1 to TRBJ2-5; TRBD2 might be the D (6 bases). CDR3 length: 15 amino acids. V lost 1 base and J lost 1, with 11 bases in between. Germline V lookup: CDR1 SGHRS, CDR2 YFSETQ.

J is TRBJ2-2 and V is TRBV5-6; D possibly matches TRBD1 or TRBD2 (5 bases each). Germline V CDR1 and CDR2: SGHDT, YYEEEE. The V gene lost 4 bases and the J gene lost 5 bases, with 21 bases spanning the gap. CDR3 length equals 17 residues. The CDR3 sequence is CASSAPLQEWGTGELFF. In DNA form, the CDR3 reads TGTGCCAGCAGCGCCCCGCTACAGGAATGGGGGACCGGGGAGCTGTTTTTT.

The rearrangement joins TRBV19 to TRBJ2-3; D is unclear. The length of the CDR3 is 15 residues. V was shortened by 1 base and J by 5 bases, with 13 bases between the two germline ends. Germline loops: CDR1 LNHDA, CDR2 SQIVND (reference sequence). CDR3 nucleotides: TGTGCCAGTAGTATAGGGTTTGAAATCCGAGATACGCAGTATTTT. Protein: CASSIGFEIRDTQYF.

This clonotype was detected only a few times. V and J are TRBV10-3 and TRBJ2-2; TRBD1 might be the D (6 bases). This CDR3 has 17 residues. Per germline, CDR1 ENHRY and CDR2 SYGVKD. Between the trimmed V and J ends, which lost 5 bases and 0 bases, there was a span of 16 bases. The CDR3 reads CAISPSLTGANTGELFF. In DNA form, the CDR3 reads TGTGCCATCAGTCCTTCTCTGACAGGAGCGAACACCGGGGAGCTGTTTTTT.